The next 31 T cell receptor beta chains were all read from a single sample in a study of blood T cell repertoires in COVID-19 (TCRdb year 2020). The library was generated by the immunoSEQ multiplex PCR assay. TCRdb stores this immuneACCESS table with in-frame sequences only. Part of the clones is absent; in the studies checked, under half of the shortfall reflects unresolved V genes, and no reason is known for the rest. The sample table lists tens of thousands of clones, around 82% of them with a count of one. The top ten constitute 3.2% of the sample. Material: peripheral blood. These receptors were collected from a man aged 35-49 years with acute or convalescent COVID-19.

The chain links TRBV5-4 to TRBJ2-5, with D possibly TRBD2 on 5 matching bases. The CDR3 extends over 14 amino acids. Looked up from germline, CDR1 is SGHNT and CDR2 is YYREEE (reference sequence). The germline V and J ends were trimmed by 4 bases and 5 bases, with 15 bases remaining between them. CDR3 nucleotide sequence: TGTGCCAGCAGCCCCGGAAGGAGAGGGGAGACCCAGTACTTC. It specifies CASSPGRRGETQYF.

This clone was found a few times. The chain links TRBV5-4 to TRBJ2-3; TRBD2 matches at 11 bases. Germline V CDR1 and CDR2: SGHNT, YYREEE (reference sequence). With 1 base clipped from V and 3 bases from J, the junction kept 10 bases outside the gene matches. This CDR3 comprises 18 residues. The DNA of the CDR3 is TGTGCCAGCAGCTTGATGCTAGCGGGAGGCCGGGGTACAGATACGCAGTATTTT. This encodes CASSLMLAGGRGTDTQYF.

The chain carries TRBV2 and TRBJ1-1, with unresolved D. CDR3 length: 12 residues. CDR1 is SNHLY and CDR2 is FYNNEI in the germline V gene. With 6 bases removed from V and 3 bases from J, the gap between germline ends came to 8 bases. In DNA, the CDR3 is TGTGCCAGCAGCGGAGATGACACTGAAGCTTTCTTT. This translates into CASSGDDTEAFF.

The CDR3 loop reads CASSLFRGYTF. The CDR3 DNA reads TGTGCCAGCAGCCTCTTCCGGGGCTACACCTTC. The chain has TRBV11-2 and TRBJ1-2; D is unclear. The CDR3 spans 11 residues. V lost 5 bases and J 8 bases, leaving 9 bases between the germline ends. CDR1 SGHAT and CDR2 FQNNGV come from the germline V gene. Full variable domain (missing parts from reference TRBV11-2 and TRBJ1-2): EAGVAQSPRYKIIEKRQSVAFWCNPISGHATLYWYQQILGQGPKLLIQFQNNGVVDDSQLPKDRFSAERLKGVDSTLKIQPAKLEDSAVYLCASSLFRGYTFGSGTRLTVV.

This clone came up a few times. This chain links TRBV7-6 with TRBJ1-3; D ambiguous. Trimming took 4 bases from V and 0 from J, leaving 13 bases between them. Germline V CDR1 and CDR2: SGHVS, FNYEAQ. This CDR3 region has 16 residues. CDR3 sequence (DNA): TGTGCCAGCAGCTCACCGACGGAGAACTCTGGAAACACCATATATTTT. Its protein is CASSSPTENSGNTIYF.

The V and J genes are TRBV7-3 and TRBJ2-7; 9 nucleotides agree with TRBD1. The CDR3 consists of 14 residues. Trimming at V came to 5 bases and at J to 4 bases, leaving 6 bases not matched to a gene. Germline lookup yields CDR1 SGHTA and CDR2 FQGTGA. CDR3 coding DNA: TGTGCCAGCAGCGTACCGGGACAGGGATACGAGCAGTACTTC. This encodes CASSVPGQGYEQYF.

The CDR3 DNA reads TGTGCCAGCAACACGATCGGGCTAGCGGGAGTCACCGGGGAGCTGTTTTTT. It encodes CASNTIGLAGVTGELFF. This rearrangement joins TRBV27 to TRBJ2-2; 10 bases fit TRBD2. Germline V gene data show CDR1 as MNHEY and CDR2 as SMNVEV (reference sequence). The CDR3 extends over 17 amino acids. The J segment lost 4 bases and the V segment lost 7 bases, leaving 12 bases of the junction unmatched.

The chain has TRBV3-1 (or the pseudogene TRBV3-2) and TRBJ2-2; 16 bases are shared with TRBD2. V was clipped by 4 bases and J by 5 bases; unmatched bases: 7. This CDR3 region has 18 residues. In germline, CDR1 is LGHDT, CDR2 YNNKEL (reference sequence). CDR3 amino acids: CASSLAGTSGRVTGELFF. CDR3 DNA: TGTGCCAGCAGCCTGGCCGGGACTAGCGGGAGGGTTACCGGGGAGCTGTTTTTT.

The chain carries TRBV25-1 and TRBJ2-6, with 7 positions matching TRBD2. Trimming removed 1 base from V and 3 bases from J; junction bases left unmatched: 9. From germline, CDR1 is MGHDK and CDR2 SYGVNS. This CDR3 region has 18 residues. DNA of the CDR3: TGTGCCAGCAGTGAATTAGTCTTGGGGAGGGTTGGGGCCAACGTCCTGACTTTC. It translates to CASSELVLGRVGANVLTF.

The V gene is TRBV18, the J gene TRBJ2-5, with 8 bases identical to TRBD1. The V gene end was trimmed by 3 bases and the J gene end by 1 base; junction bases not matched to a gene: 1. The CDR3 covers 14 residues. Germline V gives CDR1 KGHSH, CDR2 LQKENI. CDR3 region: CASSPTGVQETQYF. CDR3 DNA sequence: TGTGCCAGCTCACCGACAGGGGTCCAAGAGACCCAGTACTTC.

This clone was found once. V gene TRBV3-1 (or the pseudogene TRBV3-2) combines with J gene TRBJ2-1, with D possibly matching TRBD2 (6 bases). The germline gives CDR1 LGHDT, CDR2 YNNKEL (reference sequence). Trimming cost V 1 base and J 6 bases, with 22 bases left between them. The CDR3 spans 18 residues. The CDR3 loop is CASSQVMVSGDGGNEQFF. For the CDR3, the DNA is TGTGCCAGCAGCCAAGTGATGGTTAGCGGAGACGGGGGCAATGAGCAGTTCTTC.

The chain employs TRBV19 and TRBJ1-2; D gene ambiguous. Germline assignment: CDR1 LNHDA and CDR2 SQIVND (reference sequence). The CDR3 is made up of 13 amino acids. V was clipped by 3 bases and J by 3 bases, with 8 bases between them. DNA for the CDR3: TGTGCCAGTAGTATTACGTCGGACTATGGCTACACCTTC. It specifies CASSITSDYGYTF.

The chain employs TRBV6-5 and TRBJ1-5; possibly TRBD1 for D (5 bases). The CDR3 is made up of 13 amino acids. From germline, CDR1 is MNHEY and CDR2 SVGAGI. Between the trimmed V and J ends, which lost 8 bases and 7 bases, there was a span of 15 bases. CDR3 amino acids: CASSPSRGQPQHF. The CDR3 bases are TGTGCCAGCTCCCCAAGTAGGGGACAGCCCCAGCATTTT.

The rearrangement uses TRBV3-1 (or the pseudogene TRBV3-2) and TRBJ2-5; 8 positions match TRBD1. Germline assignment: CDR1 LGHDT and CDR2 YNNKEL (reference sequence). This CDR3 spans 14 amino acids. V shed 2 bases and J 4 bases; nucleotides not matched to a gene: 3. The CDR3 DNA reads TGTGCCAGCAGCCAATGGACAGGGACAGAGACCCAGTACTTC. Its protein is CASSQWTGTETQYF.

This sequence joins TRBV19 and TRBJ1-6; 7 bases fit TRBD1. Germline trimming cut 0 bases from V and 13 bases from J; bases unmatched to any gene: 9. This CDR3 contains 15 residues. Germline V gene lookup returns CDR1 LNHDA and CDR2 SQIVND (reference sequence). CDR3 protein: CASSIEDRPFSPLHF. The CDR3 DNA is TGTGCCAGTAGTATAGAGGACAGGCCCTTTTCGCCCCTCCACTTT.

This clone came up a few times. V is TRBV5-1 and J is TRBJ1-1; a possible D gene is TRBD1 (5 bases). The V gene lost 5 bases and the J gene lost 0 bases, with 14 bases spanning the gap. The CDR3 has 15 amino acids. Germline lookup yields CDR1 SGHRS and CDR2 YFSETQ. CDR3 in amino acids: CASSWGSYMNTEAFF. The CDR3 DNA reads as TGCGCCAGCAGTTGGGGCAGCTACATGAACACTGAAGCTTTCTTT.

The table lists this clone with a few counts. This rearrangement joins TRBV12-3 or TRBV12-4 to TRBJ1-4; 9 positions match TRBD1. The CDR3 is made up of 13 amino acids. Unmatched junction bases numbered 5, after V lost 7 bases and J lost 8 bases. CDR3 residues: CASTRTGVEKLFF. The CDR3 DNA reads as TGTGCCAGCACCCGGACAGGGGTCGAAAAACTGTTTTTT.

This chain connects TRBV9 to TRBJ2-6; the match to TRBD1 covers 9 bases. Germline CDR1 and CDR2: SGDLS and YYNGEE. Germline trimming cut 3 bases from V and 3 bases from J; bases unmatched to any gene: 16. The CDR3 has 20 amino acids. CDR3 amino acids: CASSDTIRDREYGGANVLTF. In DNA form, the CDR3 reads TGTGCCAGCAGCGACACTATCCGGGACAGGGAGTATGGTGGGGCCAACGTCCTGACTTTC.

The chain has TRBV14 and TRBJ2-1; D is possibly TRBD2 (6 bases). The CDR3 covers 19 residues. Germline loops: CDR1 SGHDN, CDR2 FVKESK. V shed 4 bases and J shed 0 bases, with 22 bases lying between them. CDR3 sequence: CASSRLSPGLKTSYNEQFF. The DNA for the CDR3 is TGTGCCAGCAGCCGCCTATCACCGGGACTTAAAACCTCCTACAATGAGCAGTTCTTC.

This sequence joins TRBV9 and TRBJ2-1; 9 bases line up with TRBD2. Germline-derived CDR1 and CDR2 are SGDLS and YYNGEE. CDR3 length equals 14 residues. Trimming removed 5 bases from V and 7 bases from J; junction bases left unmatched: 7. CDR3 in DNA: TGTGCCAGCAGTCCCGGACTAGCGCAGAATGAGCAGTTCTTC. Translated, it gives CASSPGLAQNEQFF.

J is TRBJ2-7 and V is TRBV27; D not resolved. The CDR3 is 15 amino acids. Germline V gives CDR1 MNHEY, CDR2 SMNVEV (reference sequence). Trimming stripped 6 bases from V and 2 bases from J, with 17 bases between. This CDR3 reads CASRPIRFTAYEQYF. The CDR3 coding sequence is TGTGCCAGCAGGCCGATCAGGTTTACGGCCTACGAGCAGTACTTC.

The CDR3 nucleotides read TGTGCCAGCAGTGAAACCCAGGGCGTCGCCCAGCATTTT. This codes for CASSETQGVAQHF. V and J are TRBV6-1 and TRBJ1-5; D is possibly TRBD1 (5 bases). The V end was cut by 2 bases, the J end by 11 bases, with 13 bases between. This CDR3 region has 13 residues. Germline V gene sequence: CDR1 MNHNS, CDR2 SASEGT.

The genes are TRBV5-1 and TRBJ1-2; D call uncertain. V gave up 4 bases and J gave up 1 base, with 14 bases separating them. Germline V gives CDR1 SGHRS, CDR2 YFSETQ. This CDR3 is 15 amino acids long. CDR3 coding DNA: TGCGCCAGCAGCCGACGTATCGGGGATAACTATGGCTACACCTTC. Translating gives CASSRRIGDNYGYTF.

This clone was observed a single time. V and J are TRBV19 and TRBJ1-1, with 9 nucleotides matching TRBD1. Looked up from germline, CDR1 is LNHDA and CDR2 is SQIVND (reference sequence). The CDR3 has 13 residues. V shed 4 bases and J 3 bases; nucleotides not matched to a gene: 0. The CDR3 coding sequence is TGTGCCAGTAGTAGGGACAGGGACACTGAAGCTTTCTTT. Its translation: CASSRDRDTEAFF.

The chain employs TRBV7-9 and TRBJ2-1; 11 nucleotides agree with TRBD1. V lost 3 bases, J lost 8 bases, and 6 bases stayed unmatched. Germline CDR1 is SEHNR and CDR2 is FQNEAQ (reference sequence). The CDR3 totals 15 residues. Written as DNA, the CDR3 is TGTGCCAGCAGCTTCGGACAGGGGGCGGCCGATGAGCAGTTCTTC. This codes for CASSFGQGAADEQFF. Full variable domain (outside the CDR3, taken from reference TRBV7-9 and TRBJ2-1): DTGVSQNPRHKITKRGQNVTFRCDPISEHNRLYWYRQTLGQGPEFLTYFQNEAQLEKSRLLSDRFSAERPKGSFSTLEIQRTEQGDSAMYLCASSFGQGAADEQFFGPGTRLTVL.

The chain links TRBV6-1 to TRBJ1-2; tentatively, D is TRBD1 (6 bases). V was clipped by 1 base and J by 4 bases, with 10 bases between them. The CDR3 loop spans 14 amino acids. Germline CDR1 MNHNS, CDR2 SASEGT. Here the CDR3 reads CASSEVRGRYGYTF. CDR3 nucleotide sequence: TGTGCCAGCAGTGAAGTGCGGGGGCGCTATGGCTACACCTTC.

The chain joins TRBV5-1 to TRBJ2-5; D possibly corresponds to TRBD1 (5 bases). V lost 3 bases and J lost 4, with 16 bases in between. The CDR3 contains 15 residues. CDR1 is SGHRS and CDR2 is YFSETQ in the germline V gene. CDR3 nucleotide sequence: TGCGCCAGCAGCTCGAGGCGCAGGGTGAGAGAGACCCAGTACTTC. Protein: CASSSRRRVRETQYF.

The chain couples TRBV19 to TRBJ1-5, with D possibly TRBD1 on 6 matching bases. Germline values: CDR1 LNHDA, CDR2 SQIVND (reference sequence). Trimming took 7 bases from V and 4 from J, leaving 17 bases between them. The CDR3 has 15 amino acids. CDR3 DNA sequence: TGTGCCAGTAAAGACGGGCAGGGGAATAATCAGCCCCAGCATTTT. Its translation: CASKDGQGNNQPQHF. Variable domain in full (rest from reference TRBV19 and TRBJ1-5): DGGITQSPKYLFRKEGQNVTLSCEQNLNHDAMYWYRQDPGQGLRLIYYSQIVNDFQKGDIAEGYSVSREKKESFPLTVTSAQKNPTAFYLCASKDGQGNNQPQHFGDGTRLSIL.

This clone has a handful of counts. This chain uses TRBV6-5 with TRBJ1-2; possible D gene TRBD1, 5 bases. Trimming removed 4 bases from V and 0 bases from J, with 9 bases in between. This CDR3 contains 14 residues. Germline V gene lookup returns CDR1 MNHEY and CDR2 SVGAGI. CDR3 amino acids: CASSFGHSNYGYTF. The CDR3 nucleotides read TGTGCCAGCAGTTTCGGACACTCTAACTATGGCTACACCTTC.

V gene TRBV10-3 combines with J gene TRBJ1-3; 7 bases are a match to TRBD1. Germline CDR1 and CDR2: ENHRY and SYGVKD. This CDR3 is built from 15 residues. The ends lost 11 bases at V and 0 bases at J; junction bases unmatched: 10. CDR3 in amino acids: CAANTGTASGNTIYF. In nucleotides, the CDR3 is TGTGCCGCAAATACCGGGACAGCCTCTGGAAACACCATATATTTT.

The CDR3 bases are TGCGCCAGCAGCCAAGACGATCGGGGTCAGCCCCAGCATTTT. It encodes CASSQDDRGQPQHF. The V call is TRBV4-1, the J call TRBJ1-5; D unclear. V was clipped by 0 bases and J by 6 bases, with 9 bases between them. Germline lookup yields CDR1 MGHRA and CDR2 YSYEKL. This CDR3 is built from 14 residues.